This TCR beta chain was sequenced in a study of blood T cell repertoires in COVID-19. Study in general: Donors in the United States, Italy and Spain gave samples during acute or convalescent COVID-19. The analysed material was cDNA or gDNA that came from T cells, B-cell-depleted T cells, or PBMCs.

CDR3 size: 14 residues. CDR1 is MNHEY, CDR2 SVGEGT, per germline. V shed 5 bases, J shed 7 bases, and the junction held 7 bases outside the gene matches. Using immunoSEQ multiplex PCR, the repertoire was profiled, and TCRdb retains in-frame clones only, with some absent. The table records tens of thousands of clones, around 92% of them present only once. The V call is TRBV6-2 or TRBV6-3, the J call TRBJ2-3; TRBD1 matches at 9 bases. Sequencing was done on a sample of peripheral blood. The receptor's source is a human donor in a cohort sampled during active COVID-19. As DNA, the CDR3 is TGTGCCAGCAGTGGACAGGGGATCGGGAATACGCAGTATTTT. It translates to CASSGQGIGNTQYF.